One and the same sample provided the 21 T cell receptor beta chains below, sequenced in a study of blood T cell repertoires in COVID-19. Assay used: immunoSEQ multiplex PCR; TCRdb lists only in-frame clones, some missing. The table has 380,000 or so clones, approximately 85% seen once. The sequencing input was PBMCs or T cells enriched from blood (not recorded which). Every receptor here comes from a woman aged 40 to 49 with acute COVID-19.

In the case of this clone: The sample holds other DNA sequences that translate to the same CDR3. This sequence joins TRBV5-1 and TRBJ1-2; D uncertain. The V end was cut by 4 bases, the J end by 5 bases, with 15 bases between. The germline gives CDR1 SGHRS, CDR2 YFSETQ. This CDR3 has 14 amino acids. CDR3 sequence: CASSLRGGSYGYTF. The CDR3 region has the DNA TGCGCCAGCAGCCTACGGGGAGGTAGTTATGGCTACACCTTC.

The rearrangement links TRBV29-1 to TRBJ2-5; TRBD2 matches 11 bases. From germline, CDR1 is SQVTM and CDR2 ANQGSEA. This CDR3 has 13 amino acids. Trimming removed 6 bases from V and 5 bases from J; junction bases left unmatched: 5. CDR3 DNA sequence: TGCAGCGTCACTAGCGGGGGCGGGGAGACCCAGTACTTC. Its protein is CSVTSGGGETQYF.

The CDR3, as DNA: TGTGCCAGCAGAGGAGGGGGCGCAGGCACTGAAGCTTTCTTT. It specifies CASRGGGAGTEAFF. This chain uses TRBV9 with TRBJ1-1; TRBD1 matches 7 bases. Germline V gives CDR1 SGDLS, CDR2 YYNGEE. The CDR3 runs 14 residues. The V and J ends lost 5 bases and 4 bases, in that order; junction bases with no gene match: 8.

V is TRBV4-2 and J is TRBJ2-7, with D possibly being TRBD1 (5 bases). Germline values: CDR1 LGHNA, CDR2 YNFKEQ. This CDR3 has 13 amino acids. V lost 0 bases, J lost 7 bases, and 10 bases lay in between. DNA for the CDR3: TGTGCCAGCAGCCAAGACAGGGCGTGGGAGCAGTACTTC. Its translation: CASSQDRAWEQYF.

The V gene is TRBV6-1, the J gene TRBJ1-1; D is unclear. Germline V gene sequence: CDR1 MNHNS, CDR2 SASEGT. V was cut by 2 bases and J by 9 bases, with 7 bases left in between. This CDR3 spans 11 amino acids. CDR3 region: CASSETPKAFF. CDR3 coding DNA: TGTGCCAGCAGTGAAACTCCGAAAGCTTTCTTT.

This clone was counted once. This chain links TRBV5-4 with TRBJ2-2, with D possibly matching TRBD2 (5 bases). Germline-derived CDR1 and CDR2 are SGHNT and YYREEE (reference sequence). The CDR3 extends over 15 amino acids. V was clipped by 0 bases and J by 2 bases, with 8 bases between them. The CDR3 here is CASSLGAANTGELFF. The DNA of the CDR3 is TGTGCCAGCAGCTTGGGAGCGGCAAACACCGGGGAGCTGTTTTTT.

The chain couples TRBV6-5 to TRBJ1-4; 7 bases fit TRBD1. There are 15 residues in the CDR3. With 4 bases clipped from V and 7 bases from J, the junction kept 9 bases outside the gene matches. The germline V gene encodes CDR1 MNHEY and CDR2 SVGAGI. The chain's CDR3 is CASSLSQGWGEKLFF. The DNA of the CDR3 is TGTGCCAGCAGTTTATCACAGGGGTGGGGTGAAAAACTGTTTTTT.

The genes are TRBV19 and TRBJ1-5; 8 nucleotides match TRBD1. The V gene end was trimmed by 7 bases and the J gene end by 8 bases; junction bases not matched to a gene: 16. The CDR3 extends over 16 amino acids. Germline CDR1 LNHDA, CDR2 SQIVND (reference sequence). The CDR3 sequence: CASINPGQGLRKPQHF. The CDR3 coding sequence is TGTGCCAGTATTAATCCCGGACAGGGCTTGAGGAAGCCCCAGCATTTT.

V and J are TRBV19 and TRBJ1-2; 7 bases map to TRBD1. Per the germline V gene, CDR1 is LNHDA and CDR2 is SQIVND (reference sequence). The V and J ends lost 3 bases and 1 base, in that order; junction bases with no gene match: 11. The CDR3 runs to 17 residues. The CDR3 sequence: CASSIGTGTVLNYGYTF. Written as DNA, the CDR3 is TGTGCCAGTAGTATTGGGACCGGGACAGTGCTTAACTATGGCTACACCTTC.

The V and J genes are TRBV12-3 or TRBV12-4 and TRBJ1-1; D remains ambiguous. Between the trimmed V and J ends, which lost 7 bases and 2 bases, there was a span of 8 bases. The CDR3 is 12 residues long. The CDR3 is CASTERNTEAFF. CDR3 nucleotides: TGTGCCAGCACGGAGAGAAACACTGAAGCTTTCTTT.

The V gene is TRBV5-4, the J gene TRBJ2-5; 15 positions match TRBD2. J gave up 2 bases and V 3 bases, and 5 bases lay outside the gene matches. This CDR3 region has 17 residues. From germline, CDR1 is SGHNT and CDR2 YYREEE (reference sequence). The CDR3 region has the DNA TGTGCCAGCAGCTCCGGGACTAGCGGGGGGAGTCAAGAGACCCAGTACTTC. Its protein product is CASSSGTSGGSQETQYF. Full variable domain (rest looked up from reference TRBV5-4 and TRBJ2-5): ETGVTQSPTHLIKTRGQQVTLRCSSQSGHNTVSWYQQALGQGPQFIFQYYREEENGRGNFPPRFSGLQFPNYSSELNVNALELDDSALYLCASSSGTSGGSQETQYFGPGTRLLVL.

The CDR3 DNA sequence: TGTGCCAGCAGCTTAGCCCTGCCAGCGTCCCCAGATACGCAGTATTTT. The encoded protein is CASSLALPASPDTQYF. The gene calls are TRBV7-9 and TRBJ2-3; D gene unclear. There are 16 residues in the CDR3. Germline V gene lookup returns CDR1 SEHNR and CDR2 FQNEAQ (reference sequence). V was trimmed by 0 bases and J by 4 bases, leaving 14 bases between them.

V usage is TRBV19 and J usage is TRBJ1-1, with a weak D call TRBD1 (5 bases). Germline V CDR1 and CDR2: LNHDA, SQIVND (reference sequence). Trimming shortened V by 6 bases and J by 11 bases, and 19 bases separated the two germline ends. The CDR3 contains 13 residues. The CDR3 loop is CASSARGRRGAFF. The CDR3 DNA reads TGTGCCAGTAGCGCCCGGGGAAGGAGGGGCGCTTTCTTT.

The chain carries TRBV7-9 and TRBJ1-4; D may be TRBD1 (6 bases). The CDR3 consists of 15 residues. Germline loops: CDR1 SEHNR, CDR2 FQNEAQ (reference sequence). Trimming cost V 3 bases and J 4 bases, with 12 bases left between them. In nucleotides, the CDR3 is TGTGCCAGCAGCTTGGGACAATCTTTTAATGAAAAACTGTTTTTT. Residues: CASSLGQSFNEKLFF.

The chain combines TRBV11-2 with TRBJ2-5; 8 nucleotides line up with TRBD1. Germline V CDR1 and CDR2: SGHAT, FQNNGV. The CDR3 extends over 15 amino acids. Trimming cost V 4 bases and J 5 bases; bases outside gene matches: 9. Written as DNA, the CDR3 is TGTGCCAGCAGCTCCGAGGACAGGGCGGCCGAGACCCAGTACTTC. It encodes CASSSEDRAAETQYF.

The chain joins TRBV10-3 to TRBJ2-7, with TRBD1 matching 8 bases. Germline V lookup: CDR1 ENHRY, CDR2 SYGVKD. The CDR3 covers 15 residues. V trimming: 3 bases; J trimming: 5 bases; junction bases outside the gene matches: 9. The CDR3 is CAISDPRQGAHEQYF. DNA of the CDR3: TGTGCCATCAGTGATCCTCGCCAGGGGGCCCACGAGCAGTACTTC.

This sequence joins TRBV19 and TRBJ1-4; TRBD1 matches 8 bases. The V gene's germline CDR1 is LNHDA and CDR2 SQIVND (reference sequence). The CDR3 runs 16 residues. The junction had 11 bases not matched to a gene; V was cut back by 5 bases and J by 6 bases. Written as DNA, the CDR3 is TGTGCCAGTAGTGGGGACAGGCGTCGGATTGATGAAAAACTGTTTTTT. This gives the protein CASSGDRRRIDEKLFF.

This chain joins TRBV19 and TRBJ1-6; D gene uncertain. CDR1 LNHDA and CDR2 SQIVND come from the germline V gene (reference sequence). Deletions cut 1 base from V and 2 bases from J, with 6 bases between. The CDR3 runs 15 residues. The CDR3 is CASSIGGTYNSPLHF. For the CDR3, the DNA is TGTGCCAGTAGTATAGGAGGAACCTATAATTCACCCCTCCACTTT.

The J gene is TRBJ1-6, the V gene TRBV6-5, with D possibly TRBD1 on 6 matching bases. The CDR3 runs to 15 residues. CDR1 MNHEY and CDR2 SVGAGI come from the germline V gene. Trimming removed 6 bases from V and 10 bases from J, with 19 bases in between. The CDR3 DNA sequence: TGTGCCAGCAGATCCTCCACAGGGACCCGCTCACCCCTCCACTTT. Its translation is CASRSSTGTRSPLHF.

This rearrangement joins TRBV5-1 to TRBJ2-3; TRBD2 agrees at 8 bases. There are 16 residues in the CDR3. V shed 4 bases, J shed 1 base, and the junction held 8 bases outside the gene matches. Germline CDR1 and CDR2: SGHRS and YFSETQ. For the CDR3, the DNA is TGCGCCAGCAGCCCCGTATCGGGGGGGGGCACAGATACGCAGTATTTT. It encodes CASSPVSGGGTDTQYF. The whole variable domain, filled in from reference TRBV5-1 and TRBJ2-3, reads KAGVTQTPRYLIKTRGQQVTLSCSPISGHRSVSWYQQTPGQGLQFLFEYFSETQRNKGNFPGRFSGRQFSNSRSEMNVSTLELGDSALYLCASSPVSGGGTDTQYFGPGTRLTVL.

This clone has only one observation. The chain recombines TRBV2 with TRBJ1-1, with D perhaps TRBD1 (6 bases). The CDR3 loop spans 15 amino acids. V was shortened by 5 bases and J by 1 base, with 14 bases between the two germline ends. Germline assignment: CDR1 SNHLY and CDR2 FYNNEI. The CDR3 DNA reads as TGTGCCAGCAGTCCTCGTTCGACAGGGAACACTGAAGCTTTCTTT. This codes for CASSPRSTGNTEAFF. The complete variable domain, with remaining parts taken from reference TRBV2 and TRBJ1-1, reads EPEVTQTPSHQVTQMGQEVILRCVPISNHLYFYWYRQILGQKVEFLVSFYNNEISEKSEIFDDQFSVERPDGSNFTLKIRSTKLEDSAMYFCASSPRSTGNTEAFFGQGTRLTVV.